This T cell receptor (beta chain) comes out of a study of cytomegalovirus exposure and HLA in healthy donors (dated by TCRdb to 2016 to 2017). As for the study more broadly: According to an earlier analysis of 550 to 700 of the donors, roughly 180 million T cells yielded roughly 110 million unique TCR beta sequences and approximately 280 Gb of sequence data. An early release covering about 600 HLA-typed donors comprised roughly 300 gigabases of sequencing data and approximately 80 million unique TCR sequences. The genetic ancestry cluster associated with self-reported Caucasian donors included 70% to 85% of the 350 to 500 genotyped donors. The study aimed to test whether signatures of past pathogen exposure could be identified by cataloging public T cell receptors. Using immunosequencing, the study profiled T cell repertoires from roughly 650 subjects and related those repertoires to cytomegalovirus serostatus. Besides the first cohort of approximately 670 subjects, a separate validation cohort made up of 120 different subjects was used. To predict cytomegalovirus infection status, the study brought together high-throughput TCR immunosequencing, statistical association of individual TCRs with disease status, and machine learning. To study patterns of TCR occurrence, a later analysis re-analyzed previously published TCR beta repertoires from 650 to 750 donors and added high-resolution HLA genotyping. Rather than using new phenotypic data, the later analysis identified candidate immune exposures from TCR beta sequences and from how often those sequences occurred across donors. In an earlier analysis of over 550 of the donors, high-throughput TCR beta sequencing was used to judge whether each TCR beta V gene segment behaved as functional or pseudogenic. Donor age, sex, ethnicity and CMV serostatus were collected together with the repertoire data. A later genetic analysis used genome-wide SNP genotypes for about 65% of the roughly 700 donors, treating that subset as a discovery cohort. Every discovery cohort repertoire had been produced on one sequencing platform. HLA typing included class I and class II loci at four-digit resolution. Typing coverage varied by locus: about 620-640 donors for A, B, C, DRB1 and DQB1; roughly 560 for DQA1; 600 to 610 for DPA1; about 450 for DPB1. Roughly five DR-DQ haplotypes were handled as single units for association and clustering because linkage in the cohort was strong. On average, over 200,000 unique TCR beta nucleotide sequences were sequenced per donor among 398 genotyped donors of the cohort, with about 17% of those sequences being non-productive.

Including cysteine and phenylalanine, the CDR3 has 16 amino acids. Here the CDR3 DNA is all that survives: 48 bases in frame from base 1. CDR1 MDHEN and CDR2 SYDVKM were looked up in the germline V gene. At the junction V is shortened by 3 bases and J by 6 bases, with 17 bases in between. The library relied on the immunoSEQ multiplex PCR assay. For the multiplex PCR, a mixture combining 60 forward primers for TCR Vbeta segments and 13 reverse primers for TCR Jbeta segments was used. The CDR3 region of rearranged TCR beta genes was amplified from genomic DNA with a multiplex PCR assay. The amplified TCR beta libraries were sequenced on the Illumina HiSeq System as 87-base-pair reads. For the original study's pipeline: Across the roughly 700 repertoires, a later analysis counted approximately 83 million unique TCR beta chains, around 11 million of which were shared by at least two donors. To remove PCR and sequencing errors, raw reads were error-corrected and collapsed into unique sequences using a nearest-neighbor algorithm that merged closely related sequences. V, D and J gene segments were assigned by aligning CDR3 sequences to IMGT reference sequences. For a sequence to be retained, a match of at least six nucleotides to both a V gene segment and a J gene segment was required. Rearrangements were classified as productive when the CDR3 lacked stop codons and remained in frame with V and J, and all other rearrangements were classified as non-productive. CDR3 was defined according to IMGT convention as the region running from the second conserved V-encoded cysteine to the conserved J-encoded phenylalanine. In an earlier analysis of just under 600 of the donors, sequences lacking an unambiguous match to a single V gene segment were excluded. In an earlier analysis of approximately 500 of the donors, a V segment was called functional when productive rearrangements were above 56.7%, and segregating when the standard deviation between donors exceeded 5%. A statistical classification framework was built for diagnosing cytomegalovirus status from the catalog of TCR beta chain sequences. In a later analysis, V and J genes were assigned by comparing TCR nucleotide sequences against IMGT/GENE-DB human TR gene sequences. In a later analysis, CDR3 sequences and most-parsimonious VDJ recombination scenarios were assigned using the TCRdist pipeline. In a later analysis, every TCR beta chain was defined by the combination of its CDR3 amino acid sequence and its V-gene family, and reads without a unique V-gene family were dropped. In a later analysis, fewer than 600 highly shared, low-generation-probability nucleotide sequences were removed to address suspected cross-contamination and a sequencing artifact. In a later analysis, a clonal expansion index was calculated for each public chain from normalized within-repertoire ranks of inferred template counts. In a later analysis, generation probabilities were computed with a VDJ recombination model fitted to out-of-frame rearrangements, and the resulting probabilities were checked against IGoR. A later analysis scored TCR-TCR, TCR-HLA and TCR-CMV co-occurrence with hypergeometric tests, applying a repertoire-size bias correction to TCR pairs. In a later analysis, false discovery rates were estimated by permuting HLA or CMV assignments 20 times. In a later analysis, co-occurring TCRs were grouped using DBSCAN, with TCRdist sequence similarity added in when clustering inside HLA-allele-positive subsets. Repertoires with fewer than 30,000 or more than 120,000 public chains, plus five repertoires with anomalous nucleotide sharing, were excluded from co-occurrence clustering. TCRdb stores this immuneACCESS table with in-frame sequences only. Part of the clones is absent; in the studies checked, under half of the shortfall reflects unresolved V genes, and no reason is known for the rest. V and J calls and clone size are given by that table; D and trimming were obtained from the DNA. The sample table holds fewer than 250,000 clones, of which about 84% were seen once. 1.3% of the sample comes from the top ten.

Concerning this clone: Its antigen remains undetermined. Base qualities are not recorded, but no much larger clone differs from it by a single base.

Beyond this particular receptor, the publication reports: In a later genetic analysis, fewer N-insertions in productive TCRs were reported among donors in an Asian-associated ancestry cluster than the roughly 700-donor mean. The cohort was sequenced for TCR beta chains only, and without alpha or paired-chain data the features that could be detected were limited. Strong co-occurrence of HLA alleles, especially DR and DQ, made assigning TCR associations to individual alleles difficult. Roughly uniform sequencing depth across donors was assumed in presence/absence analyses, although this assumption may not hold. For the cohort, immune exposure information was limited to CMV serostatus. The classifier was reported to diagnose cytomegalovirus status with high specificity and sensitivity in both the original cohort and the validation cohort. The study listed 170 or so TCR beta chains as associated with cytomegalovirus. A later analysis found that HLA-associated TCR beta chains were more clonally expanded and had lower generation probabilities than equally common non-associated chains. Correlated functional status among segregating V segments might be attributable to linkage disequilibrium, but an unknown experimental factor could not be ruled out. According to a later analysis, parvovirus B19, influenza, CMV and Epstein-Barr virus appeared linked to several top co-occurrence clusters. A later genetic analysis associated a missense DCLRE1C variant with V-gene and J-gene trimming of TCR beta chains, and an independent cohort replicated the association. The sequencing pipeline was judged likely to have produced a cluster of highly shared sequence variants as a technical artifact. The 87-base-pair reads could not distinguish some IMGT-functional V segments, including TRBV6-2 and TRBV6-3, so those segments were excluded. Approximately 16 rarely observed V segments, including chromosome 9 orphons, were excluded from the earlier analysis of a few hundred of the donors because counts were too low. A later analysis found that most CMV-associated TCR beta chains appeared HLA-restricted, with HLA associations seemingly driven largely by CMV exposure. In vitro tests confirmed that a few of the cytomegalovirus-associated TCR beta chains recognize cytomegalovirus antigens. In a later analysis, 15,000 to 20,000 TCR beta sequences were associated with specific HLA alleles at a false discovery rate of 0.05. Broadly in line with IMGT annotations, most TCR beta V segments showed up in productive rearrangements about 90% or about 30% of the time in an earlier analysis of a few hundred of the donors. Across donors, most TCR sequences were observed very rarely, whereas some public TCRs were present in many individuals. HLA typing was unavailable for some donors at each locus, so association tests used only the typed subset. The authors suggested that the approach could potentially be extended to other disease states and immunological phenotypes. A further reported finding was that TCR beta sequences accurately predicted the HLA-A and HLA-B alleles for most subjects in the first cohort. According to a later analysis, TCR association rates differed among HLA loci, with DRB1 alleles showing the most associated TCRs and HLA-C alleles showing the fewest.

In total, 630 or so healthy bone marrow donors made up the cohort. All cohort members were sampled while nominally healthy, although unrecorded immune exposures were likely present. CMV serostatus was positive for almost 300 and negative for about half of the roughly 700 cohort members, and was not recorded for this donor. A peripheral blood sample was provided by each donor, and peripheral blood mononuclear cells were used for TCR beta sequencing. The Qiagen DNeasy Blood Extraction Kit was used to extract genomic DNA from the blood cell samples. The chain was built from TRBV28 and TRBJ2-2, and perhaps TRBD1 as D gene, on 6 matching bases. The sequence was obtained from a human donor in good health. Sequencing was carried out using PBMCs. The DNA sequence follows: TGTGCCAGCAGTTTGGGGGCAGGGATTCGTTCCGGGGAGCTGTTTTTT. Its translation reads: CASSLGAGIRSGELFF.